This TCR beta chain was recovered during a study of T cells in Graves' hyperthyroidism and ophthalmopathy (dated by TCRdb to about 2019). In terms of the full investigation: Peripheral blood samples were taken at the time of initial diagnosis, prior to any treatment. TCR V-J signatures able to tell the groups apart were searched for in a discovery cohort of 100 patients, of whom around 43 had Graves' ophthalmopathy and around 57 had stable Graves' hyperthyroidism. An independent validation cohort of around 20 hyperthyroidism patients and 17 patients who later progressed to ophthalmopathy tested prospective prediction of ophthalmopathy. The approximately 95 discovery patients were divided at random into training and test sets in a 7:3 ratio. In about 6 Graves' hyperthyroidism patients, the study also compared T-cell repertoires from thyroid tissue with T-cell repertoires from blood. After blood sampling, hyperthyroidism patients were treated with methimazole at a starting dose of 30 mg daily, and ophthalmopathy patients were treated with high-dose intravenous methylprednisolone. The paper reports TCR Vbeta CDR3 sequencing of approximately 140 peripheral blood samples: fewer than 50 ophthalmopathy, approximately 74 hyperthyroidism and approximately 17 progressor patients. Results the study describes overall, beyond this receptor: Ophthalmopathy was separated from stable hyperthyroidism by a 13 V-J signature model, with approximately 85% sensitivity and approximately 84% specificity obtained in cross-validation and 80%/75% obtained in testing. In validation, the model predicted progression to ophthalmopathy with roughly 66% sensitivity and less than 80% specificity, a median of about 6 months before onset. Blood samples also contained most of the expanded thyroid clonotypes (frequency above 0.001), which suggests that blood repertoires may reflect thyroid immune responses. No statistical method was used to set the sample size in advance, and investigators knew the group allocation.

This clonotype was seen a handful of times. What this receptor recognizes is not known. No qualities accompany the bases; no much larger clone lies one base away. Moderately to severely active disease, a Clinical Activity Score of at least 3, a NOSPECS grade of at least 4, and a duration under 3 months were present in ophthalmopathy patients. The study excluded patients with uncontrolled infections, other autoimmune diseases, pregnancy or lactation. Clinical symptoms, serum thyroxine and TRAb, thyroid ultrasound, and orbital computed tomography formed the basis for the diagnoses. PBMCs were separated from 7.5 to 10 ml of fresh peripheral blood using Ficoll-Paque density gradient centrifugation. Total RNA was extracted using Trizol reagent, and RNA quality was assessed on an Agilent 2100 Bioanalyzer. Trimmed from V: 2 bases; trimmed from J: 2 bases; junction bases lacking a gene match: 1. The CDR3 goes from the cysteine to the phenylalanine over 14 residues. CDR3 DNA only is kept here, 42 bases in frame from base 1. Via the germline V gene, CDR1 is MRHNA and CDR2 SNTAGT.

The TCR beta CDR3 regions were amplified from the RNA transcripts. The TCR CDR3 was subjected to a first round of RT-PCR using the HTBI primer set and the Qiagen OneStep RT-PCR kit. The libraries were constructed in a second round of multiplex PCR and then size-selected and purified. Paired-end sequencing of the libraries was performed with 100 bp reads on an Illumina HiSeq2000. The source study handled its data this way. SOAPnuke was used to process the raw data, removing reads that contained adapters or uncalled bases, had a mean Phred below 15, or lacked an exact match to the constant primer or identifier. High-quality paired reads were merged using COPE v1.2.5, and each unique nucleotide sequence was defined as a clonotype. MiTCR v1.1 was used to align clonotypes to the IMGT TRBV, TRBD and TRBJ reference segments. The analysis was restricted to V-J combinations with a frequency above 0.0001, which together covered 99.2% of the repertoires. A TCS score was defined as the ratio between F50 (clonal expansion) and ExV (chaos), using BLOSUM62-based TCRdist between CDR3 peptides within each V-J. Welch's t-statistics and random forest reduced just over 500 V-J features to roughly 13, which were used in a naive Bayes classifier (R e1071). In TCRdb, the public reads were trimmed at Q25 with fastp and aligned with MiXCR, with productive beta chains retained. CDR3 protein duplicates are merged, each entry listing the most common genes and DNA. TCRdb, not the authors, supplied the V and J calls. Across this sample there are over 500,000 distinct CDR3 sequences, with roughly 15% seen only once. The ten most abundant clones make up approximately 30% of the sample.

The TCR originated in a young woman with Graves' ophthalmopathy. The rearranged chain carries TRBV6-4 and TRBJ2-3, and TRBD2 aligns with 7 junction nucleotides. The source material was blood. The nucleotides are TGTGCCAGCAGTGACAAGCGGGACACAGATACGCAGTATTTT. It is translated as CASSDKRDTDTQYF.